This record covers a single T cell receptor (beta chain). The antigen is undetermined. These data are taken from a study of Graves' ophthalmopathy and Graves' hyperthyroidism. On the study more broadly: Prior to any treatment, peripheral blood was collected at the time of initial diagnosis.

The sequenced template was RNA, covering the TCR beta CDR3 region. RT-PCR was first run with HTBI primers, then multiplex PCR in a second round. MiXCR was run by TCRdb on the multiplex PCR reads, yielding one entry per CDR3 protein. The data contain about 640,000 distinct CDR3 sequences, roughly 41% of them singletons. The CDR3 loop spans 14 amino acids. The germline gives CDR1 LNHNV, CDR2 YYDKDF (reference sequence). Overall study findings and caveats: As the model predicted ophthalmopathy progression, it achieved a sensitivity of approximately 65% and a specificity of roughly 72%.

Excluded: other autoimmune disease, uncontrolled infection, pregnancy or lactation. PBMCs were isolated from an approximately 9.4 ml sample of fresh peripheral blood. Sequenced sample: peripheral blood. The chain is built from TRBV15 and TRBJ2-5; tentative D call: TRBD2 (6 bases). The DNA end is more similar to TRBJ2-1, so the J call may be wrong. The TCR comes from an adult man with Graves' ophthalmopathy. This CDR3 is CATSSPGLGGEQFF. DNA of the CDR3: TGTGCCACCAGCAGCCCGGGACTCGGAGGGGAGCAGTTCTTC.